This T cell receptor (beta chain) appears in the sequencing data of a study of blood T cell repertoires in COVID-19. Study overall: Collection of acute and convalescent COVID-19 samples took place in the United States, Italy and Spain. PBMCs, B-cell-depleted T cells, or T cells were the source of the cDNA or gDNA that made up the material.

CDR1 SNHLY and CDR2 FYNNEI come from the germline V gene. The CDR3 contains 13 residues. The V and J ends lost 3 bases and 2 bases, in that order; junction bases with no gene match: 0. As handled by the study authors: Scientists estimated how many nucleated cells there were by amplifying reference gene primers. Repertoires were generated with immunoSEQ multiplex PCR, while TCRdb's copy carries only in-frame clones and drops some. Clone size and the V and J calls come from that table; the DNA yielded D and trimming. Among fewer than 120,000 clones, 82% were seen once, and the ten largest hold approximately 15%.

The genes are TRBV2 and TRBJ2-5; TRBD1 agrees at 7 bases. The receptor's source is a woman in her fifties or sixties with acute or convalescent COVID-19. Sequenced sample: peripheral blood. DNA of the CDR3: TGTGCCAGCAGTGACAGGGGGCAAGAGACCCAGTACTTC. This codes for CASSDRGQETQYF.